A single sample gave rise to the 10 T cell receptor beta chains below, sequenced in a study of T cells expressing NK-cell markers. TCRdb reworked the 5' RACE reads into one entry per CDR3 protein, no DNA. The sample data list about 550,000 distinct CDR3 sequences. What was sequenced was blood T cells: a sorted CD56 or NKG2C T cell subset, CD4+ or CD8+ T cells, or bulk PBMC T cells (not recorded which). These receptors came from a man between 18 and 35 years old in good health.

The CDR3 is CSARAGLDGGQPQHF. The rearrangement uses TRBV20-1 and TRBJ1-5. CDR1 and CDR2 from the germline V gene are DFQATT and SNEGSKA (reference sequence). This CDR3 is built from 15 residues.

This chain connects TRBV24-1 to TRBJ2-1; TCRdb outputs TRBD1, but without DNA this stays unchecked. CDR1 and CDR2 from the germline V gene are KGHDR and SFDVKD. The CDR3 is 12 residues long. This CDR3 reads CATSIWGQQQFF.

The chain couples TRBV3-1 to TRBJ2-2; TCRdb picks TRBD2, but there is no DNA to check that call. CDR1 is LGHDT, CDR2 YNNKEL, per germline (reference sequence). This CDR3 has 15 amino acids. The CDR3 here is CASSLGLQSTGELFF.

CDR3 protein: CASDGQAGETQYF. V usage is TRBV7-9 and J usage is TRBJ2-5; with no DNA, the TCRdb D assignment of TRBD1 cannot be verified. CDR1 is SEHNR and CDR2 is FQNEAQ in the germline V gene (reference sequence). This CDR3 region has 13 residues.

The CDR3 is CASSKPGTSGGQETQYF. The chain employs TRBV6-1 and TRBJ2-5; TCRdb's D call of TRBD2 is untestable without DNA. The CDR3 extends over 17 amino acids. CDR1 and CDR2 from the germline V gene are MNHNS and SASEGT.

V usage is TRBV6-5 and J usage is TRBJ2-1; the TCRdb D gene call, TRBD2, has no DNA to confirm it. The CDR3 sequence is 15 residues long. Per germline, CDR1 MNHEY and CDR2 SVGAGI. The CDR3: CASSYETSGRGEQFF.

The CDR3 protein is CASSPNPSGRLEQYF. The chain recombines TRBV12-3 or TRBV12-4 with TRBJ2-7; TCRdb reports TRBD2, a call that lacks DNA to check it against. The CDR3 is made up of 15 amino acids.

The chain carries TRBV28 and TRBJ2-1; TCRdb names TRBD1, which stays unverified in the absence of DNA. There are 13 residues in the CDR3. Germline CDR1 reads MDHEN; CDR2 reads SYDVKM. CDR3: CASLGQDYNEQFF.

The chain couples TRBV12-3 or TRBV12-4 to TRBJ1-2; TCRdb outputs TRBD1, but without DNA this stays unchecked. This CDR3 is built from 13 residues. CDR3 sequence reads: CASSLDPGYGYTF.

This chain links TRBV5-1 with TRBJ2-7. This CDR3 spans 13 amino acids. Germline loops: CDR1 SGHRS, CDR2 YFSETQ. The CDR3 region is CASSLADTAEQYF.